This TCR beta chain originates from a study of OX40 agonist ivuxolimab in advanced cancers. Turning to the study itself: Ivuxolimab, which patients received intravenously every 2 weeks, was dosed at 0.01 to 10 mg/kg. Cohort: 80% to 90% men, mean age 60, aged about 20 to 79. Study-wide findings and caveats: The study found that CD8+ T cells averaged more expanded clones than CD4+. By week 6 at 0.1 to 3.0 mg/kg, blood CD4+ and CD8+ T cells had expanded clonally.

In regard to this clone: The antigen remains unidentified.

Using immunoSEQ multiplex PCR, the repertoire was profiled, and TCRdb retains in-frame clones only, with some absent. The data hold tens of thousands of clones, with 80% to 85% observed a single time. V shed 1 base and J shed 3 bases, with 7 bases lying between them. The CDR3 length is 13 residues. Germline values: CDR1 ENHRY, CDR2 SYGVKD. This sequence originates from an adult with an advanced solid tumor such as melanoma, head and neck, liver or kidney cancer. The material sequenced was CD4+ or CD8+ T cells sorted from blood, taken in a trial of the OX40 agonist ivuxolimab. J is TRBJ2-7 and V is TRBV10-3; a weak D match, TRBD2 (6 bases). Here the CDR3 DNA reads TGTGCCATCAGTGAGTTGGGGGGCTACGAGCAGTACTTC. It encodes CAISELGGYEQYF.